The 17 T cell receptor beta chains below come from one sample, sequenced in a study of OX40 agonist ivuxolimab in advanced cancers. Method: immunoSEQ multiplex PCR; TCRdb's copy keeps in-frame clones and lacks some. The repertoire includes 35,000 to 45,000 clones, over 75% of them detected once, and under 5.5% sits in the top ten. The specimen was CD4+ or CD8+ T cells sorted from blood, collected in a trial of the OX40 agonist ivuxolimab. Receptor source: an adult with an advanced solid tumor such as melanoma, head and neck, liver or kidney cancer.

As DNA, the CDR3 is TGCAGCGTTGAAACAGGGGGCCACGAGCAGTACTTC. It yields the protein CSVETGGHEQYF. The rearrangement joins TRBV29-1 to TRBJ2-7; the match to TRBD1 covers 9 bases. Germline V gene lookup returns CDR1 SQVTM and CDR2 ANQGSEA. The junction had 1 base not matched to a gene; V was cut back by 2 bases and J by 5 bases. The length of the CDR3 is 12 residues.

This sequence joins TRBV6-1 and TRBJ2-2, with 9 positions matching TRBD1. The CDR3 extends over 13 amino acids. The germline V gene has CDR1 MNHNS and CDR2 SASEGT. Trimming removed 5 bases from V and 13 bases from J; junction bases left unmatched: 8. The CDR3 sequence: CASSPSGQGGLFF. The CDR3 nucleotides read TGTGCCAGCAGTCCCTCGGGACAGGGTGGGCTGTTTTTT.

The V and J genes are TRBV10-3 and TRBJ1-5; weak D call: TRBD1 (5 bases). Trimming left V 3 bases short and J 6 bases short, with 15 bases between. This CDR3 has 15 amino acids. Germline V gives CDR1 ENHRY, CDR2 SYGVKD. The CDR3 DNA reads TGTGCCATCAGTGATAGCGGGGGTGCGCGTCAGCCCCAGCATTTT. Its translation: CAISDSGGARQPQHF.

The chain uses TRBV18 and TRBJ1-4, with D perhaps matching TRBD1 (5 bases). This CDR3 is built from 14 residues. The germline V gene encodes CDR1 KGHSH and CDR2 LQKENI. Trimming left V 3 bases short and J 8 bases short, with 13 bases between. The CDR3 loop is CASSPLGDSEKLFF. The CDR3 DNA is TGTGCCAGCTCACCTTTGGGGGACTCGGAAAAACTGTTTTTT.

The chain carries TRBV7-9 and TRBJ1-2, with a weak D call TRBD1 (6 bases). Deletions cut 0 bases from V and 4 bases from J, with 15 bases between. Germline V CDR1 and CDR2: SEHNR, FQNEAQ (reference sequence). The CDR3 totals 16 residues. The CDR3 loop is CASSLADGGQPYGYTF. The CDR3 DNA sequence: TGTGCCAGCAGCTTAGCGGATGGGGGCCAGCCCTATGGCTACACCTTC.

The chain carries TRBV7-2 and TRBJ2-2; D remains ambiguous. V was shortened by 3 bases and J by 3 bases, with 14 bases between the two germline ends. From germline, CDR1 is SGHTA and CDR2 FQGNSA. This CDR3 is 16 amino acids long. In DNA form, the CDR3 reads TGTGCCAGCAGCTTCGGGCCTGGACCCTACACCGGGGAGCTGTTTTTT. This translates into CASSFGPGPYTGELFF.

The chain has TRBV30 and TRBJ2-3; D is unclear. Germline-derived CDR1 and CDR2 are GTSNPN and SVGIG (reference sequence). The CDR3 has 12 amino acids. Trimming took 0 bases from V and 4 from J, leaving 5 bases between them. The CDR3 sequence is CAWSVLSDTQYF. The CDR3 region has the DNA TGTGCCTGGAGTGTACTGTCAGATACGCAGTATTTT.

The V call is TRBV28, the J call TRBJ1-4; no clear D. This CDR3 spans 14 amino acids. V was clipped by 5 bases and J by 8 bases, with 15 bases between them. Germline V gives CDR1 MDHEN, CDR2 SYDVKM. The CDR3 protein is CASSRAVEMEKLFF. The CDR3 coding sequence is TGTGCCAGCAGTCGGGCCGTTGAGATGGAAAAACTGTTTTTT.

The chain employs TRBV13 and TRBJ2-1; D is perhaps TRBD1 or TRBD2 (5 bases each). The CDR3 runs 15 residues. The V end lost 5 bases, the J end lost 4 bases, and 15 bases lay between the germline ends. Germline-derived CDR1 and CDR2 are PRHDT and FYEKMQ (reference sequence). The CDR3 nucleotides are TGTGCCAGCAGCCTGACCCGGGACGGGTACAATGAGCAGTTCTTC. Amino acids: CASSLTRDGYNEQFF.

In its sample, this clone was seen a few times. The chain links TRBV7-2 to TRBJ2-7, with TRBD1 matching over 7 bases. CDR3 length: 13 residues. Losses at the gene ends were 5 bases for V and 5 bases for J; bases not matched to a gene: 6. Germline-derived CDR1 and CDR2 are SGHTA and FQGNSA. CDR3: CASSRTGVHEQYF. The CDR3 nucleotides read TGTGCCAGCAGCCGGACAGGTGTCCACGAGCAGTACTTC.

The rearrangement uses TRBV5-1 and TRBJ1-1, with TRBD1 matching over 11 bases. After removal of 2 bases from V and 4 bases from J, the junction contained 1 base not matched to a gene. This CDR3 is 14 amino acids long. The germline gives CDR1 SGHRS, CDR2 YFSETQ. CDR3 sequence reads: CASSFGTGGTEAFF. DNA of the CDR3: TGCGCCAGCAGCTTCGGGACAGGGGGCACTGAAGCTTTCTTT.

V and J are TRBV6-1 and TRBJ1-2; 7 positions agree with TRBD1. V lost 3 bases, J lost 4 bases, and 5 bases stayed unmatched. Germline V lookup: CDR1 MNHNS, CDR2 SASEGT. The CDR3 spans 14 residues. The CDR3 nucleotides are TGTGCCAGCAGTGATTTACAGGGGTTCTATGGCTACACCTTC. Amino acids: CASSDLQGFYGYTF.

The chain couples TRBV7-2 to TRBJ2-6; TRBD1 matches 8 bases. The germline V gene encodes CDR1 SGHTA and CDR2 FQGNSA. Trimming at V came to 5 bases and at J to 0 bases, leaving 6 bases not matched to a gene. This CDR3 contains 17 residues. This chain's CDR3 is CASSPDTGGSGANVLTF. The CDR3 DNA reads TGTGCCAGCAGCCCCGATACAGGGGGCTCTGGGGCCAACGTCCTGACTTTC. Together with reference TRBV7-2 and TRBJ2-6, the CDR3 gives the full variable domain: GAGVSQSPSNKVTEKGKDVELRCDPISGHTALYWYRQSLGQGLEFLIYFQGNSAPDKSGLPSDRFSAERTGGSVSTLTIQRTQQEDSAVYLCASSPDTGGSGANVLTFGAGSRLTVL.

V and J are TRBV19 and TRBJ2-2; 10 bases map to TRBD1. The V and J ends lost 4 bases and 0 bases, in that order; junction bases with no gene match: 11. Germline CDR1 LNHDA, CDR2 SQIVND (reference sequence). There are 19 residues in the CDR3. CDR3 in amino acids: CASSRRGTGVNANTGELFF. Here the CDR3 DNA reads TGTGCCAGTAGTAGACGTGGGACAGGGGTCAACGCGAACACCGGGGAGCTGTTTTTT.

The chain combines TRBV12-2 with TRBJ1-1. TRBV12-2 is flagged as a pseudogene. The CDR3 loop spans 17 amino acids. The CDR3 region has the DNA TGTGCAAGTCGCCCCCCCGGGGCAGCCCCAAAAAACACTGAAGCTTTCTTT. It encodes CASRPPGAAPKNTEAFF.

The chain links TRBV19 to TRBJ1-1; perhaps TRBD1 as D (5 bases). This CDR3 is built from 13 residues. From germline, CDR1 is LNHDA and CDR2 SQIVND (reference sequence). The V end lost 6 bases, the J end lost 1 base, and 9 bases lay between the germline ends. The CDR3 is CASRLTANTEAFF. The CDR3 DNA follows: TGTGCCAGTAGGTTGACAGCGAACACTGAAGCTTTCTTT.

This clone was seen only once. The chain's CDR3 is CASSAGVWGGELFF. Written as DNA, the CDR3 is TGTGCCAGCAGCGCAGGAGTCTGGGGCGGGGAGCTGTTTTTT. The gene calls are TRBV4-2 and TRBJ2-2; D ambiguous. The CDR3 sequence is 14 residues long. Germline assignment: CDR1 LGHNA and CDR2 YNFKEQ. The V end lost 5 bases, the J end lost 7 bases, and 14 bases lay between the germline ends.